These 20 T cell receptor beta chains share one sample of origin, sequenced in a study of lymphopenia after photon versus proton radiotherapy. Only in-frame clones appear in the TCRdb table, and some are missing; sequencing was by immunoSEQ multiplex PCR. The sample has under 30,000 clones; more than 75% are singletons. The sequencing here drew on peripheral blood, taken from a patient treated with photon-based radiotherapy. The receptors were sampled from a woman aged 45-59 years with cholangiocarcinoma.

The chain carries TRBV7-8 and TRBJ2-1; 9 bases match TRBD2. This CDR3 is built from 15 residues. With 2 bases clipped from V and 13 bases from J, the junction kept 12 bases outside the gene matches. CDR1 is SGHVS, CDR2 FQNEAQ, per germline. The CDR3 region has the DNA TGTGCCAGCAGCTTATTGGCGGGGGGGCCGGGTGAACAGTTCTTC. It translates to CASSLLAGGPGEQFF.

The chain employs TRBV6-1 and TRBJ1-1; the D gene is possibly TRBD1 (6 bases). This CDR3 is built from 14 residues. Germline lookup yields CDR1 MNHNS and CDR2 SASEGT. Between the trimmed V and J ends, which lost 7 bases and 4 bases, there was a span of 16 bases. The CDR3 nucleotides are TGTGCCAGCACCGCTGGGGGCGGGAGCACTGAAGCTTTCTTT. It encodes CASTAGGGSTEAFF.

This chain uses TRBV18 with TRBJ2-2; D is unresolved. CDR1 KGHSH and CDR2 LQKENI come from the germline V gene. CDR3 size: 16 residues. V shed 3 bases and J shed 5 bases, with 16 bases lying between them. The CDR3 coding sequence is TGTGCCAGCTCACCTCTCCCCCCTGATTCGACCGGGGAGCTGTTTTTT. It translates to CASSPLPPDSTGELFF.

The CDR3 sequence is CASSMVTLLNTEAFF. CDR3 DNA: TGTGCCAGTAGTATGGTAACGCTCTTGAACACTGAAGCTTTCTTT. The chain combines TRBV19 with TRBJ1-1; D not certain. The V end lost 3 bases, the J end lost 0 bases, and 11 bases lay between the germline ends. This CDR3 spans 15 amino acids. Germline V CDR1 and CDR2: LNHDA, SQIVND (reference sequence). The variable domain in full, completed from reference TRBV19 and TRBJ1-1, reads DGGITQSPKYLFRKEGQNVTLSCEQNLNHDAMYWYRQDPGQGLRLIYYSQIVNDFQKGDIAEGYSVSREKKESFPLTVTSAQKNPTAFYLCASSMVTLLNTEAFFGQGTRLTVV.

This chain connects TRBV7-9 to TRBJ2-7; no firm D call. The germline V gene encodes CDR1 SEHNR and CDR2 FQNEAQ (reference sequence). This CDR3 comprises 14 residues. Trimming shortened V by 1 base and J by 7 bases, and 14 bases separated the two germline ends. As DNA, the CDR3 is TGTGCCAGCAGCTTAGGGCTAGGCCAGGTGGAGCAGTACTTC. Translating it yields CASSLGLGQVEQYF.

V and J are TRBV28 and TRBJ1-1, with a tentative D call TRBD1 (6 bases). The V gene lost 6 bases and the J gene lost 0 bases, with 14 bases spanning the gap. The CDR3 is made up of 15 amino acids. The germline V gene encodes CDR1 MDHEN and CDR2 SYDVKM. DNA for the CDR3: TGTGCCAGCAGAGATCCGGGACATCTGAACACTGAAGCTTTCTTT. It is translated as CASRDPGHLNTEAFF.

The rearrangement joins TRBV30 to TRBJ1-3; TRBD1 matches at 9 bases. The CDR3 has 15 amino acids. With 0 bases clipped from V and 4 bases from J, the junction kept 4 bases outside the gene matches. Germline CDR1 and CDR2: GTSNPN and SVGIG (reference sequence). The CDR3 sequence: CAWSVRGTGGNTIYF. The CDR3 coding sequence is TGTGCCTGGAGTGTACGAGGGACAGGGGGAAACACCATATATTTT.

V is TRBV2 and J is TRBJ2-7; D is uncertain. The CDR3 contains 13 residues. The V end was cut by 3 bases, the J end by 3 bases, with 9 bases between. Germline lookup yields CDR1 SNHLY and CDR2 FYNNEI. The CDR3 coding sequence is TGTGCCAGCAGTGAGGTGCCACGCTACGAGCAGTACTTC. It translates to CASSEVPRYEQYF.

This clone was counted only a few times. The chain carries TRBV28 and TRBJ2-3; 10 bases match TRBD2. The CDR3 consists of 15 residues. Germline-derived CDR1 and CDR2 are MDHEN and SYDVKM. The junction had 9 bases not matched to a gene; V was cut back by 6 bases and J by 6 bases. CDR3 loop: CASRGGTSESDTQYF. The CDR3 region has the DNA TGTGCCAGCAGGGGGGGGACTAGCGAGTCCGATACGCAGTATTTT.

This sequence joins TRBV19 and TRBJ2-1, with no clear D. Per the germline V gene, CDR1 is LNHDA and CDR2 is SQIVND (reference sequence). The CDR3 totals 14 residues. V was clipped by 3 bases and J by 4 bases, with 10 bases between them. The CDR3 here is CASSIRAVYNEQFF. The CDR3 nucleotides are TGTGCCAGTAGTATTAGGGCAGTTTACAATGAGCAGTTCTTC.

The V call is TRBV14, the J call TRBJ1-2; D is undetermined. The CDR3 totals 13 residues. Trimming took off 7 bases at V and 3 bases at J, with 12 bases between the two ends. Germline V lookup: CDR1 SGHDN, CDR2 FVKESK. This CDR3 reads CASTTGRDYGYTF. The DNA for the CDR3 is TGTGCCAGCACAACGGGGAGGGACTATGGCTACACCTTC. The full variable domain, with the rest looked up from reference TRBV14 and TRBJ1-2, is EAGVTQFPSHSVIEKGQTVTLRCDPISGHDNLYWYRRVMGKEIKFLLHFVKESKQDESGMPNNRFLAERTGGTYSTLKVQPAELEDSGVYFCASTTGRDYGYTFGSGTRLTVV.

In this sample, this clone turned up once. This rearrangement joins TRBV7-9 to TRBJ1-1; a weak D match, TRBD1 (5 bases). Germline V gene sequence: CDR1 SEHNR, CDR2 FQNEAQ (reference sequence). This CDR3 spans 14 amino acids. Between the trimmed V and J ends, which lost 1 base and 0 bases, there was a span of 6 bases. The CDR3: CASSLEGVNTEAFF. The CDR3 nucleotides read TGTGCCAGCAGCTTAGAAGGGGTGAACACTGAAGCTTTCTTT.

This clone was found once. The chain carries TRBV15 and TRBJ2-7, with 7 positions matching TRBD1. The V and J ends lost 0 bases and 1 base, in that order; junction bases with no gene match: 9. Per germline, CDR1 LNHNV and CDR2 YYDKDF (reference sequence). This CDR3 spans 17 amino acids. CDR3 region: CATSRDRGQGDSYEQYF. In DNA form, the CDR3 reads TGTGCCACCAGCAGAGATAGGGGGCAGGGGGATTCCTACGAGCAGTACTTC.

V gene TRBV7-9 combines with J gene TRBJ2-7; 10 bases are a match to TRBD1. This CDR3 region has 18 residues. The V segment lost 3 bases and the J segment 2 bases; nucleotides outside the gene matches: 13. Germline loops: CDR1 SEHNR, CDR2 FQNEAQ (reference sequence). CDR3 loop: CASSLARPGTGEPYEQYF. The CDR3 DNA reads as TGTGCCAGCAGCTTGGCGCGGCCCGGGACAGGGGAGCCCTACGAGCAGTACTTC.

The chain links TRBV10-3 to TRBJ1-6; D perhaps matches TRBD1 (6 bases). Germline V gene data show CDR1 as ENHRY and CDR2 as SYGVKD. V gave up 0 bases and J gave up 6 bases, with 9 bases separating them. The CDR3 loop spans 15 amino acids. CDR3 DNA: TGTGCCATCAGTGAGTCGATACAGGGTAATTCACCCCTCCACTTT. It yields the protein CAISESIQGNSPLHF.

This clone was seen just once. CDR3 nucleotides: TGTGCCAGCAGTTTTCCAGGCCCTAGCGGTTTAAACGAGCAGTACTTC. Translated: CASSFPGPSGLNEQYF. This chain joins TRBV27 and TRBJ2-7, with 7 nucleotides matching TRBD2. Looked up from germline, CDR1 is MNHEY and CDR2 is SMNVEV (reference sequence). V was clipped by 3 bases and J by 5 bases; unmatched bases: 13. The CDR3 runs 16 residues.

The chain has TRBV14 and TRBJ1-1; TRBD1 is a possible D gene (5 bases). Trimming shortened V by 1 base and J by 8 bases, and 14 bases separated the two germline ends. The CDR3 length is 14 residues. The V gene's germline CDR1 is SGHDN and CDR2 FVKESK. In nucleotides, the CDR3 is TGTGCCAGCAGCCAAGCTTTGCAGGGTTCAGAAGCTTTCTTT. Protein: CASSQALQGSEAFF.

The gene calls are TRBV7-9 and TRBJ1-3; D gene ambiguous. Trimming took off 1 base at V and 0 bases at J, with 4 bases between the two ends. This CDR3 has 14 residues. Germline CDR1 reads SEHNR; CDR2 reads FQNEAQ (reference sequence). The CDR3 reads CASSLDLSGNTIYF. Written as DNA, the CDR3 is TGTGCCAGCAGCTTAGACCTCTCTGGAAACACCATATATTTT.

V gene TRBV6-5 combines with J gene TRBJ2-3, with D tentatively TRBD1 or TRBD2 (5 bases each). The germline CDR1 and CDR2 sequences are MNHEY and SVGAGI. The CDR3 consists of 15 residues. Between the trimmed V and J ends, which lost 2 bases and 4 bases, there was a span of 13 bases. CDR3 sequence reads: CASSYVRVGADTQYF. The CDR3 DNA is TGTGCCAGCAGTTACGTACGGGTGGGGGCAGATACGCAGTATTTT.

This chain uses TRBV4-3 with TRBJ1-2, with unresolved D. Germline CDR1 LGHNA, CDR2 YSLEER. Deletions cut 5 bases from V and 8 bases from J, with 15 bases between. This CDR3 contains 13 residues. The CDR3 region is CASSTGLGEGYTF. Here the CDR3 DNA reads TGCGCCAGCAGCACCGGCCTGGGCGAAGGCTACACCTTC.